The 27 T cell receptor beta chains below were found in one sample sequenced in a study of T-cell memory formation after mild COVID-19. In TCRdb, the 5' RACE reads were re-called with MiXCR into one record per CDR3 protein. The repertoire has fewer than 450,000 distinct CDR3 sequences, roughly 21% of them found once; the top ten carry around 13%. The sequencing input was PBMCs or a T cell subset sorted from them (not recorded which). Receptors originate from an adult woman who had mild COVID-19 (a few samples of this study predate the infection). Cell type and time point are not known.

This clonotype was observed a few times. The chain recombines TRBV9 with TRBJ2-5, with D perhaps TRBD1 or TRBD2 (6 bases each). Trimming left V 1 base short and J 5 bases short, with 12 bases between. Germline CDR1 reads SGDLS; CDR2 reads YYNGEE. This CDR3 contains 14 residues. In DNA form, the CDR3 reads TGTGCCAGCAGCGTATCGGGGGCCGGGGAGACCCAGTACTTC. It translates to CASSVSGAGETQYF.

This sequence joins TRBV15 and TRBJ1-2; D perhaps matches TRBD1 (6 bases). Germline CDR1 reads LNHNV; CDR2 reads YYDKDF (reference sequence). Trimming cost V 2 bases and J 5 bases, with 21 bases left between them. The CDR3 loop spans 17 amino acids. Here the CDR3 reads CATSRLWDTMREYGYTF. CDR3 in DNA: TGTGCCACCAGCAGACTTTGGGACACTATGCGAGAGTATGGCTACACCTTC. The variable domain in full, completed from reference TRBV15 and TRBJ1-2, reads DAMVIQNPRYQVTQFGKPVTLSCSQTLNHNVMYWYQQKSSQAPKLLFHYYDKDFNNEADTPDNFQSRRPNTSFCFLDIRSPGLGDTAMYLCATSRLWDTMREYGYTFGSGTRLTVV.

The V gene is TRBV20-1, the J gene TRBJ1-6, with 9 bases aligning to TRBD1. CDR3 length: 15 residues. Trimming at V came to 4 bases and at J to 10 bases, leaving 11 bases not matched to a gene. Germline V gives CDR1 DFQATT, CDR2 SNEGSKA (reference sequence). The CDR3 sequence is CSATRDRVSGSPLHF. CDR3 nucleotide sequence: TGCAGTGCTACGAGGGACAGGGTTTCAGGGTCACCCCTCCACTTT.

This clonotype turned up a few times. The chain employs TRBV7-8 and TRBJ2-3; D is unresolved. The V gene lost 5 bases and the J gene lost 1 base, with 13 bases spanning the gap. CDR3 length: 15 amino acids. Germline loops: CDR1 SGHVS, CDR2 FQNEAQ. The CDR3 sequence: CASSPFPRRTDTQYF. CDR3 DNA sequence: TGTGCCAGCAGCCCCTTTCCACGCCGCACAGATACGCAGTATTTT.

The genes are TRBV5-5 and TRBJ2-3; 7 bases align to TRBD1. The CDR3 sequence is 16 residues long. The V segment lost 4 bases and the J segment 0 bases; nucleotides outside the gene matches: 8. Germline V gene lookup returns CDR1 SGHKS and CDR2 YYEKEE (reference sequence). In DNA, the CDR3 is TGTGCCAGCAGCGCACAGGGGATCTCTAGCACAGATACGCAGTATTTT. Translation gives CASSAQGISSTDTQYF.

This chain links TRBV6-2 or TRBV6-3 with TRBJ2-2; D perhaps matches TRBD1 (6 bases). Germline values: CDR1 MNHEY, CDR2 SVGEGT. This CDR3 has 16 residues. Between the trimmed V and J ends, which lost 2 bases and 3 bases, there was a span of 13 bases. The CDR3 sequence is CASSYAPGDYTGELFF. CDR3 sequence (DNA): TGTGCCAGCAGTTACGCCCCAGGGGATTACACCGGGGAGCTGTTTTTT.

The rearrangement uses TRBV27 and TRBJ1-3, with 8 positions matching TRBD1. The CDR3 length is 17 residues. Germline CDR1 and CDR2: MNHEY and SMNVEV (reference sequence). Trimming took 1 base from V and 4 from J; bases not matched to a gene: 9. The CDR3 spells CASSLFGQGFAGNTIYF. The CDR3 coding sequence is TGTGCCAGCAGTTTATTTGGACAGGGATTCGCCGGAAACACCATATATTTT.

This clonotype was detected only a few times. V is TRBV7-2 and J is TRBJ2-5; D is possibly TRBD2 (5 bases). This CDR3 contains 14 residues. Trimming removed 8 bases from V and 3 bases from J, with 16 bases in between. Germline V CDR1 and CDR2: SGHTA, FQGNSA. The CDR3 DNA is TGTGCCAGCTCCACCTTTTACGGGGAAGAGACCCAGTACTTC. It yields the protein CASSTFYGEETQYF. Combining the CDR3 with reference TRBV7-2 and TRBJ2-5 gives the whole variable domain GAGVSQSPSNKVTEKGKDVELRCDPISGHTALYWYRQSLGQGLEFLIYFQGNSAPDKSGLPSDRFSAERTGGSVSTLTIQRTQQEDSAVYLCASSTFYGEETQYFGPGTRLLVL.

This clonotype was picked up a small number of times. The chain combines TRBV5-1 with TRBJ2-1, with D maybe TRBD2 (6 bases). This CDR3 has 16 residues. The ends were cut back, 0 bases at V and 0 bases at J, with 10 bases in the middle. Germline V gene sequence: CDR1 SGHRS, CDR2 YFSETQ. The CDR3, as DNA: TGCGCCAGCAGCTTGGGTGCGGGGACCTCCTACAATGAGCAGTTCTTC. Amino acid sequence: CASSLGAGTSYNEQFF.

The V and J genes are TRBV18 and TRBJ1-1, with TRBD1 matching over 11 bases. V lost 5 bases, J lost 5 bases, and 7 bases stayed unmatched. The germline V gene has CDR1 KGHSH and CDR2 LQKENI. The CDR3 loop spans 15 amino acids. CDR3 sequence (DNA): TGTGCCAGCTCAGAGCCCGGGACAGGGGGAACTGAAGCTTTCTTT. It encodes CASSEPGTGGTEAFF.

In DNA form, the CDR3 reads TGTGCCAGCAGTTACGCCGGGACGCCTGAGCAGTACTTC. Translated: CASSYAGTPEQYF. V and J are TRBV6-5 and TRBJ2-7, with D perhaps TRBD1 or TRBD2 (5 bases each). The CDR3 consists of 13 residues. Trimming left V 2 bases short and J 7 bases short, with 12 bases between. Germline V gene data show CDR1 as MNHEY and CDR2 as SVGAGI.

There are a few counts of this clonotype. This chain joins TRBV21-1 and TRBJ1-1; no DNA check was done on the table's D call, TRBD1. TRBV21-1 is marked as a pseudogene. The CDR3 loop spans 18 amino acids. The CDR3 nucleotides are TGTGCCAGCAGCAAAGTTGATAGCTACGGGGGCCTGGGCACTGAAGCTTTCTTT. Translation: CASSKVDSYGGLGTEAFF.

This clonotype turned up a few times. The chain is built from TRBV24-1 and TRBJ1-2; no firm D call. The germline V and J ends were trimmed by 4 bases and 5 bases, with 7 bases remaining between them. Germline V gives CDR1 KGHDR, CDR2 SFDVKD. The CDR3 contains 12 residues. This CDR3 reads CATSDHKYGYTF. The DNA for the CDR3 is TGTGCCACCAGTGACCACAAGTATGGCTACACCTTC.

This clonotype has more than one count but fewer than ten. The V gene is TRBV11-2, the J gene TRBJ1-2, with 8 bases identical to TRBD1. Germline trimming cut 4 bases from V and 0 bases from J; bases unmatched to any gene: 7. Per the germline V gene, CDR1 is SGHAT and CDR2 is FQNNGV. CDR3 length: 16 residues. The CDR3 region is CASSSIRDRPNYGYTF. In DNA form, the CDR3 reads TGTGCCAGCAGCTCCATCCGGGACAGGCCTAACTATGGCTACACCTTC.

This clonotype was seen a handful of times. CDR3 coding DNA: TGTGCCAGCAGACTATCTAGCGGGAGGACAGATACGCAGTATTTT. Amino acid sequence: CASRLSSGRTDTQYF. The chain is built from TRBV12-3 or TRBV12-4 and TRBJ2-3; TRBD2 agrees at 11 bases. The CDR3 loop spans 15 amino acids. V gave up 6 bases and J gave up 3 bases; unmatched junction bases: 5.

This clonotype was found once. The chain links TRBV12-3 or TRBV12-4 to TRBJ1-4; tentative D call: TRBD1 (5 bases). The CDR3 spans 14 residues. Trimming left V 6 bases short and J 8 bases short, with 16 bases between. CDR3 sequence (DNA): TGTGCCAGCAGCCGCAATGCAGGGTTAGAAAAACTGTTTTTT. Translating it yields CASSRNAGLEKLFF.

This clonotype was observed a few times. The CDR3 region is CASSQRTSGADTQYF. CDR3 nucleotides: TGTGCCAGCAGCCAACGGACTAGCGGGGCAGATACGCAGTATTTT. This chain links TRBV4-2 with TRBJ2-3; 12 nucleotides match TRBD2. Looked up from germline, CDR1 is LGHNA and CDR2 is YNFKEQ. V lost 2 bases, J lost 4 bases, and 1 base stayed unmatched. This CDR3 has 15 residues.

The rearrangement uses TRBV7-9 and TRBJ2-5; D gene unclear. The CDR3 covers 14 residues. V lost 5 bases, J lost 1 base, and 11 bases lay in between. Per the germline V gene, CDR1 is SEHNR and CDR2 is FQNEAQ (reference sequence). The CDR3 DNA reads as TGTGCCAGCAGCCTCTGGACGGTCCAAGAGACCCAGTACTTC. Protein: CASSLWTVQETQYF.

This clonotype was seen more than once but under ten times. The chain is built from TRBV18 and TRBJ2-3; possible D gene TRBD2, 5 bases. Per the germline V gene, CDR1 is KGHSH and CDR2 is LQKENI. This CDR3 spans 15 amino acids. Trimming cost V 2 bases and J 1 base, with 10 bases left between them. The CDR3 DNA reads TGTGCCAGCTCACCAGAGGTCGGGGGCACAGATACGCAGTATTTT. Protein sequence: CASSPEVGGTDTQYF.

This clonotype was seen a handful of times. The V gene is TRBV12-3 or TRBV12-4, the J gene TRBJ2-7; 10 bases line up with TRBD1. The J segment lost 4 bases and the V segment lost 1 base, leaving 4 bases of the junction unmatched. The CDR3 is 15 amino acids. The CDR3 nucleotides are TGTGCCAGCAGTTTAGGGGGACAGGGGAATTACGAGCAGTACTTC. Translated, it gives CASSLGGQGNYEQYF.

The chain joins TRBV18 to TRBJ1-1; D possibly corresponds to TRBD1 (6 bases). The germline gives CDR1 KGHSH, CDR2 LQKENI. The CDR3 runs to 14 residues. V lost 3 bases and J lost 1, with 9 bases in between. Written as DNA, the CDR3 is TGTGCCAGCTCACCCTGGGGACAGAACACTGAAGCTTTCTTT. Translating gives CASSPWGQNTEAFF.

This sequence joins TRBV7-9 and TRBJ2-3, with D perhaps given as TRBD1 or TRBD2 (5 bases each). The CDR3 covers 15 residues. The V end lost 5 bases, the J end lost 0 bases, and 12 bases lay between the germline ends. From germline, CDR1 is SEHNR and CDR2 FQNEAQ (reference sequence). CDR3 nucleotides: TGTGCCAGCAGCCCCTCCCGGGACAGCACAGATACGCAGTATTTT. It codes for CASSPSRDSTDTQYF. Based on the CDR3 plus reference TRBV7-9 and TRBJ2-3, the full variable domain is DTGVSQNPRHKITKRGQNVTFRCDPISEHNRLYWYRQTLGQGPEFLTYFQNEAQLEKSRLLSDRFSAERPKGSFSTLEIQRTEQGDSAMYLCASSPSRDSTDTQYFGPGTRLTVL.

The J gene is TRBJ1-2, the V gene TRBV30; maybe TRBD1 (5 bases). The CDR3 is 14 residues long. Germline lookup yields CDR1 GTSNPN and CDR2 SVGIG (reference sequence). Trimming cost V 0 bases and J 8 bases, with 16 bases left between them. The CDR3 sequence is CAWSVGGALDGYTF. The CDR3, as DNA: TGTGCCTGGAGTGTGGGAGGGGCATTGGACGGCTACACCTTC.

In this sample, this clonotype turned up a few times. CDR3 amino acids: CASSLLVAGLQNEQFF. Here the CDR3 DNA reads TGTGCCAGCAGCTTATTAGTAGCGGGATTGCAAAATGAGCAGTTCTTC. The chain links TRBV7-2 to TRBJ2-1; 8 bases align to TRBD2. CDR3 size: 16 residues. After removal of 2 bases from V and 7 bases from J, the junction contained 10 bases not matched to a gene. Germline V gene lookup returns CDR1 SGHTA and CDR2 FQGNSA.

Only a few counts were recorded for this clonotype. The chain has TRBV7-2 and TRBJ2-5; a weak D match, TRBD2 (6 bases). Deletions cut 5 bases from V and 0 bases from J, with 16 bases between. The CDR3 has 16 residues. The germline V gene has CDR1 SGHTA and CDR2 FQGNSA. CDR3 amino acids: CASSPQSGLYQETQYF. The CDR3 DNA is TGTGCCAGCAGCCCCCAGTCGGGACTGTACCAAGAGACCCAGTACTTC.

This sequence joins TRBV19 and TRBJ2-5; possible D gene TRBD2, 6 bases. Trimming left V 2 bases short and J 4 bases short, with 17 bases between. CDR1 is LNHDA, CDR2 SQIVND, per germline (reference sequence). The CDR3 extends over 16 amino acids. The CDR3 DNA reads as TGTGCCAGTAGTATATATCTTGGGGGGAGTGGAGAGACCCAGTACTTC. Its translation is CASSIYLGGSGETQYF.

This clonotype has ten or more counts. V is TRBV7-2 and J is TRBJ2-5; the match to TRBD2 covers 7 bases. J lost 4 bases, V lost 4 bases, and 9 bases had no gene match. CDR3 length equals 15 residues. Looked up from germline, CDR1 is SGHTA and CDR2 is FQGNSA. The CDR3 nucleotides read TGTGCCAGCAGCTGGGTGAGCGGGAAGGCAGAGACCCAGTACTTC. Translation gives CASSWVSGKAETQYF.